These 16 T cell receptor beta chains were all obtained from the same sample, sequenced in a study of T cell responses to AZD1222 COVID-19 vaccine. TCRdb's table, derived via immunoSEQ multiplex PCR, lists solely in-frame clones and lacks some. The profile covers 130,000 or so clones, with around 90% appearing a single time and 2.9% taken by the ten largest. Source: peripheral blood, taken on day 0 of AZD1222 vaccination. The receptors come from an adult in good health.

The rearrangement uses TRBV3-1 (or the pseudogene TRBV3-2) and TRBJ1-2; D remains unclear. The V gene's germline CDR1 is LGHDT and CDR2 YNNKEL (reference sequence). This CDR3 comprises 14 residues. V lost 3 bases to trimming and J lost 7 bases, with 15 bases between them. This CDR3 reads CASSHMGHLSGYTF. CDR3 DNA: TGTGCCAGCAGCCATATGGGCCATCTCTCTGGCTACACCTTC.

The chain links TRBV5-1 to TRBJ2-7, with D perhaps TRBD2 (6 bases). The V and J ends lost 4 bases and 2 bases respectively, with 13 bases between them. This CDR3 has 14 residues. Germline CDR1 reads SGHRS; CDR2 reads YFSETQ. CDR3 DNA: TGCGCCAGCAGCGAGGCGGGAAAGGCCTACGAGCAGTACTTC. Its translation is CASSEAGKAYEQYF.

Only a few counts were recorded for this clone. The J gene is TRBJ2-7, the V gene TRBV6-5, with 8 bases aligning to TRBD1. The V and J ends lost 7 bases and 6 bases, in that order; junction bases with no gene match: 8. This CDR3 has 13 residues. The germline V gene encodes CDR1 MNHEY and CDR2 SVGAGI. Written as DNA, the CDR3 is TGTGCCAGCACTCCGGACAGGGCCGTCGAGCAGTACTTC. It yields the protein CASTPDRAVEQYF.

The chain has TRBV6-5 and TRBJ2-2; D is perhaps TRBD2 (6 bases). The CDR3 covers 15 residues. The germline gives CDR1 MNHEY, CDR2 SVGAGI. V dropped 6 bases and J dropped 1 base, with 12 bases sitting between them. The DNA of the CDR3 is TGTGCCAGCAGCCCGCGGGGCCAGAACACCGGGGAGCTGTTTTTT. As protein: CASSPRGQNTGELFF.

The J gene is TRBJ1-2, the V gene TRBV7-9; 10 bases are shared with TRBD1. Per the germline V gene, CDR1 is SEHNR and CDR2 is FQNEAQ (reference sequence). With V trimmed by 5 bases and J by 4 bases, 4 bases remained unmatched. This CDR3 has 14 amino acids. The DNA for the CDR3 is TGTGCCAGCAGCGCCCGGGACAGGGGCTATGGCTACACCTTC. Translating it yields CASSARDRGYGYTF.

V gene TRBV7-8 combines with J gene TRBJ1-4; the D is unclear. This CDR3 has 14 amino acids. The V gene's germline CDR1 is SGHVS and CDR2 FQNEAQ. Trimming shortened V by 7 bases and J by 1 base, and 10 bases separated the two germline ends. This chain's CDR3 is CASTIDRTNEKLFF. The CDR3 nucleotides read TGTGCCAGCACAATAGACCGAACTAATGAAAAACTGTTTTTT.

The rearrangement joins TRBV15 to TRBJ1-5, with a tentative D call TRBD1 (6 bases). Per the germline V gene, CDR1 is LNHNV and CDR2 is YYDKDF (reference sequence). CDR3 length: 17 amino acids. Deletions cut 0 bases from V and 0 bases from J, with 12 bases between. The CDR3 loop reads CATSRDRTVNSNQPQHF. The CDR3 DNA follows: TGTGCCACCAGCAGAGACCGGACAGTAAATAGCAATCAGCCCCAGCATTTT. The variable domain in full, with the rest retrieved from reference TRBV15 and TRBJ1-5, is DAMVIQNPRYQVTQFGKPVTLSCSQTLNHNVMYWYQQKSSQAPKLLFHYYDKDFNNEADTPDNFQSRRPNTSFCFLDIRSPGLGDTAMYLCATSRDRTVNSNQPQHFGDGTRLSIL.

This chain joins TRBV27 and TRBJ1-2; D is uncertain. The CDR3 has 13 residues. CDR1 is MNHEY, CDR2 SMNVEV, per germline (reference sequence). The germline V and J ends were trimmed by 2 bases and 4 bases, with 8 bases remaining between them. In nucleotides, the CDR3 is TGTGCCAGCAGTTTAAGTGCTTTCTATGGCTACACCTTC. Translation gives CASSLSAFYGYTF.

The rearrangement joins TRBV2 to TRBJ2-1, with TRBD1 matching over 11 bases. CDR3 length: 12 residues. Per germline, CDR1 SNHLY and CDR2 FYNNEI. V was clipped by 6 bases and J by 9 bases; unmatched bases: 1. The CDR3 loop reads CASRGTGGEQFF. The DNA of the CDR3 is TGTGCCAGCAGAGGGACAGGGGGTGAGCAGTTCTTC.

The chain joins TRBV5-1 to TRBJ2-3, with a possible D match to TRBD2 (5 bases). CDR1 is SGHRS, CDR2 YFSETQ, per germline. V was shortened by 7 bases and J by 2 bases, with 20 bases between the two germline ends. This CDR3 contains 16 residues. CDR3 sequence reads: CASRSRTDRYTDTQYF. The CDR3 coding sequence is TGCGCCAGCCGCTCCCGGACTGATCGGTACACAGATACGCAGTATTTT.

The chain is built from TRBV6-5 and TRBJ1-5, with 7 bases aligning to TRBD1. The trim removed 4 bases at V and 5 bases at J, leaving 8 bases unmatched. This CDR3 is 15 amino acids long. Germline V gene sequence: CDR1 MNHEY, CDR2 SVGAGI. CDR3 nucleotide sequence: TGTGCCAGCAGTTCCTCCGACAGGGCCCATCAGCCCCAGCATTTT. The encoded protein is CASSSSDRAHQPQHF.

The chain uses TRBV5-4 and TRBJ2-3, with 11 bases identical to TRBD2. Unmatched junction bases numbered 10, after V lost 0 bases and J lost 1 base. The CDR3 extends over 19 amino acids. The germline V gene encodes CDR1 SGHNT and CDR2 YYREEE (reference sequence). The CDR3 sequence is CASSLGAIAGGPRTDTQYF. The CDR3, as DNA: TGTGCCAGCAGCTTGGGGGCCATAGCGGGGGGGCCCCGCACAGATACGCAGTATTTT. Complete variable domain (other parts from reference TRBV5-4 and TRBJ2-3): ETGVTQSPTHLIKTRGQQVTLRCSSQSGHNTVSWYQQALGQGPQFIFQYYREEENGRGNFPPRFSGLQFPNYSSELNVNALELDDSALYLCASSLGAIAGGPRTDTQYFGPGTRLTVL.

The V and J genes are TRBV7-2 and TRBJ1-2; 8 bases agree with TRBD1. The ends lost 2 bases at V and 8 bases at J; junction bases unmatched: 7. The length of the CDR3 is 14 residues. The V gene's germline CDR1 is SGHTA and CDR2 FQGNSA. CDR3 DNA: TGTGCCAGCAGCTTACAGGGGGCGCATATGGGCTACACCTTC. Translating it yields CASSLQGAHMGYTF. Using reference TRBV7-2 and TRBJ1-2 for the parts outside the CDR3, the full variable domain is GAGVSQSPSNKVTEKGKDVELRCDPISGHTALYWYRQSLGQGLEFLIYFQGNSAPDKSGLPSDRFSAERTGGSVSTLTIQRTQQEDSAVYLCASSLQGAHMGYTFGSGTRLTVV.

This chain connects TRBV5-5 to TRBJ2-1; either TRBD1 or TRBD2 may supply D (5 bases each). The germline CDR1 and CDR2 sequences are SGHKS and YYEKEE (reference sequence). CDR3 size: 12 residues. Trimming took 6 bases from V and 3 from J, leaving 7 bases between them. The CDR3 is CASMGDYNEQFF. In DNA form, the CDR3 reads TGTGCCAGCATGGGGGACTACAATGAGCAGTTCTTC.

This clone has only one observation. The genes are TRBV4-1 and TRBJ2-7, with 7 nucleotides matching TRBD1. Trimming took 5 bases from V and 1 from J; bases not matched to a gene: 2. CDR1 and CDR2 (germline): MGHRA, YSYEKL. The CDR3 totals 13 residues. The CDR3: CASSETGSYEQYF. DNA of the CDR3: TGCGCCAGCAGCGAGACAGGGTCCTACGAGCAGTACTTC.

CDR3 protein: CASSQVLGRGAWETQYF. The CDR3, as DNA: TGTGCCAGCAGCCAAGTACTCGGGCGGGGGGCCTGGGAGACCCAGTACTTC. This chain connects TRBV3-1 (or the pseudogene TRBV3-2) to TRBJ2-5, with 8 bases aligning to TRBD2. CDR1 LGHDT and CDR2 YNNKEL come from the germline V gene (reference sequence). V was pared by 1 base and J by 5 bases, with 12 bases of the junction left unmatched. The CDR3 sequence is 17 residues long.